The entry below gives a single T cell receptor beta chain sequence along with its context. Clones were read by immunoSEQ multiplex PCR, and TCRdb kept only the in-frame ones, dropping some. This repertoire shows some 180,000 clones, around 81% found once; its top ten account for approximately 10%. This sample was taken from a study of blood T cell repertoires in COVID-19. The source material was peripheral blood. The clonotype comes from a woman between 40 and 55 years old with COVID-19, enrolled during active disease.

The CDR3 reads CASSLSSGEFRVWYGYTF. DNA of the CDR3: TGTGCCAGCAGTTTATCATCCGGGGAATTCCGGGTATGGTATGGCTACACCTTC. The rearrangement joins TRBV28 to TRBJ1-2, with D unresolved. There are 18 residues in the CDR3. Germline values: CDR1 MDHEN, CDR2 SYDVKM. Trimming left V 1 base short and J 5 bases short, with 23 bases between.